This T cell receptor (beta chain) is from a study of CD4 T cells in relation to SARS-CoV-2 and coronaviruses. Across the whole study: ViraFEST: approximately 10-day antigen culture of PBMCs, then TCR beta CDR3 sequencing. General study points: Samples before the pandemic and after infection were not matched within any donor.

For 10 days, 10^5 sorted CD4+ cells grew with T cell-depleted PBMCs and CEF. This clone was detected only a few times. Its antigen is currently unknown. Survey-level TCR-beta sequencing used DNA from CEF-cultured naive and memory CD4+ T cells. Data came from immunoSEQ multiplex PCR; TCRdb stores just in-frame clones and leaves some out. The sample lists about 34,000 clones, about three quarters seen once, with under 3.5% in the top ten. V gave up 4 bases and J gave up 8 bases; unmatched junction bases: 10. CDR1 is SGHKS and CDR2 is YYEKEE in the germline V gene (reference sequence). The CDR3 sequence is 15 residues long.

The clonotype comes from an adult with COVID-19. The chain is built from TRBV5-5 and TRBJ2-1; 9 bases are a match to TRBD2. Sequenced sample: memory CD4+ T cells from PBMCs, cultured in vitro. CDR3 region: CASSPIAGVLDEQFF. The CDR3, as DNA: TGTGCCAGCAGCCCGATAGCGGGAGTCTTGGATGAGCAGTTCTTC.